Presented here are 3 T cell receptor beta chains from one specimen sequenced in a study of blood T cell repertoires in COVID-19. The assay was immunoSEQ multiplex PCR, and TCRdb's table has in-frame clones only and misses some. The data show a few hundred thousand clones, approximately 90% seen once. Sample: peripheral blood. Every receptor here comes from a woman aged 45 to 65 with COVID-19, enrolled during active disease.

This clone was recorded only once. CDR3 in amino acids: CASSLDGGGHQPQHF. The CDR3, as DNA: TGTGCCAGCAGCTTAGATGGGGGGGGGCATCAGCCCCAGCATTTT. The gene calls are TRBV11-2 and TRBJ1-5, with D perhaps matching TRBD1 (6 bases). Per the germline V gene, CDR1 is SGHAT and CDR2 is FQNNGV. The CDR3 consists of 15 residues. Between the trimmed V and J ends, which lost 0 bases and 5 bases, there was a span of 11 bases.

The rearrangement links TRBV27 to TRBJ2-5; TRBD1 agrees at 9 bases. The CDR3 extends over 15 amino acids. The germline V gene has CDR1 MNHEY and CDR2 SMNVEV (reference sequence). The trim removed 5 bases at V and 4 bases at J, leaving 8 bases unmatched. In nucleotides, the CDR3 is TGTGCCAGCAGTCCCTTTTACAGGGGGCGAGAGACCCAGTACTTC. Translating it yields CASSPFYRGRETQYF.

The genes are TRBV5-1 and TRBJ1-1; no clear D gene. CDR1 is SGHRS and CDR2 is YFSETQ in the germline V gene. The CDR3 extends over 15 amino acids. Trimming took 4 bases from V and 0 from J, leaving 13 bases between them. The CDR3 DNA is TGCGCCAGCAGCCTTCAATCAGATTTGAACACTGAAGCTTTCTTT. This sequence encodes CASSLQSDLNTEAFF.